Below are 24 T cell receptor beta chains sequenced from a single sample in a study of blood T cells in healthy people across ages. It was with a sample-barcoded 5' primer and a J-beta primer mix that a second PCR of roughly 6 to 11 cycles was run. TCRdb analysed the 5' RACE reads with MiXCR anew, one entry per CDR3 protein. The data contain about 1.6 million distinct CDR3 sequences, about 32% of them singletons. Sequencing used blood. The receptor set was obtained from a woman aged 25 to 39 in good health.

The chain couples TRBV10-3 to TRBJ2-3; 9 nucleotides line up with TRBD1. J lost 3 bases, V lost 4 bases, and 5 bases had no gene match. The V gene's germline CDR1 is ENHRY and CDR2 SYGVKD. The CDR3 has 15 amino acids. In DNA, the CDR3 is TGTGCCATCAGTGGAAGACAGGGGGAAACAGATACGCAGTATTTT. Translating gives CAISGRQGETDTQYF.

Many counts were recorded for this clonotype. The V and J genes are TRBV29-1 and TRBJ2-1; D call uncertain. CDR3 length equals 8 residues. From germline, CDR1 is SQVTM and CDR2 ANQGSEA. CDR3 sequence (DNA): TGCACTCCCGACGGGCAGTTCTTC. Translated: CTPDGQFF.

The chain links TRBV27 to TRBJ1-2; 7 nucleotides line up with TRBD1. Losses at the gene ends were 5 bases for V and 4 bases for J; bases not matched to a gene: 7. This CDR3 spans 14 amino acids. CDR1 MNHEY and CDR2 SMNVEV come from the germline V gene (reference sequence). DNA for the CDR3: TGTGCCAGCAGTCGCGGACAGGCCCCCTATGGCTACACCTTC. Its protein is CASSRGQAPYGYTF.

This clonotype was observed a handful of times. V usage is TRBV12-3 or TRBV12-4 and J usage is TRBJ2-3; 9 bases agree with TRBD2. V shed 3 bases and J 5 bases; nucleotides not matched to a gene: 9. The CDR3 loop spans 16 amino acids. The CDR3 spells CASSFSGGGALDTQYF. The CDR3, as DNA: TGTGCCAGCAGTTTTTCGGGCGGGGGGGCCCTAGATACGCAGTATTTT.

CDR3 region: CASVGENYEQYF. CDR3 sequence (DNA): TGTGCCAGCGTAGGGGAAAACTACGAGCAGTACTTC. The genes are TRBV6-2 or TRBV6-3 and TRBJ2-7; perhaps TRBD1 as D (5 bases). Between the trimmed V and J ends, which lost 8 bases and 3 bases, there was a span of 11 bases. The CDR3 is 12 amino acids. The germline V gene encodes CDR1 MNHEY and CDR2 SVGEGT.

This clonotype has a handful of counts. The chain joins TRBV4-2 to TRBJ2-3; 11 positions agree with TRBD2. This CDR3 has 16 residues. Looked up from germline, CDR1 is LGHNA and CDR2 is YNFKEQ. Trimming removed 1 base from V and 2 bases from J; junction bases left unmatched: 2. The CDR3 nucleotides are TGTGCCAGCAGCCAAGCGACTAGCGGGACCACAGATACGCAGTATTTT. This encodes CASSQATSGTTDTQYF.

This clonotype was picked up a small number of times. The rearrangement joins TRBV7-8 to TRBJ2-7; the D gene is possibly TRBD1 (6 bases). This CDR3 region has 15 residues. Germline loops: CDR1 SGHVS, CDR2 FQNEAQ. V was cut by 3 bases and J by 2 bases, with 14 bases left in between. CDR3 bases: TGTGCCAGCAGCTTTCGGACAGTCGGGGCCTACGAGCAGTACTTC. Amino acids: CASSFRTVGAYEQYF.

This clonotype was seen more than once but under ten times. The chain uses TRBV27 and TRBJ2-1, with 13 nucleotides matching TRBD2. In germline, CDR1 is MNHEY, CDR2 SMNVEV (reference sequence). CDR3 length: 17 amino acids. The ends lost 3 bases at V and 7 bases at J; junction bases unmatched: 9. DNA of the CDR3: TGTGCCAGCAGTTTTACTAGCGGGAGGGGAATTGGGAATGAGCAGTTCTTC. It yields the protein CASSFTSGRGIGNEQFF.

J is TRBJ2-5 and V is TRBV27; tentatively, D is TRBD1 (6 bases). There are 15 residues in the CDR3. Per the germline V gene, CDR1 is MNHEY and CDR2 is SMNVEV (reference sequence). V lost 4 bases, J lost 3 bases, and 15 bases lay in between. DNA of the CDR3: TGTGCCAGCAGTTCGCTCGGGGCAGGGGAAGAGACCCAGTACTTC. Residues: CASSSLGAGEETQYF.

This rearrangement joins TRBV6-6 to TRBJ2-6; no reliable D call. Deletions cut 6 bases from V and 5 bases from J, with 14 bases between. Germline V gene data show CDR1 as MNHNY and CDR2 as SVGAGI (reference sequence). The CDR3 runs 15 residues. Here the CDR3 DNA reads TGTGCCAGCAGCTCACAGTCCGCCTGGGCCAACGTCCTGACTTTC. This codes for CASSSQSAWANVLTF.

This clonotype has more than one count but fewer than ten. One end of the junction does not line up with germline, which may come from a read error. The V call is TRBV10-3, the J call TRBJ2-3, with 10 bases aligning to TRBD1. Germline values: CDR1 ENHRY, CDR2 SYGVKD. This CDR3 is built from 17 residues. The CDR3 DNA reads as TGTGCCGTCAGTGACACCCGGGACAGGGGATTTACAGATACGCAGTATTTT. Translation: CAVSDTRDRGFTDTQYF.

This clonotype was found a few times. The chain employs TRBV7-9 and TRBJ2-1; D gene uncertain. The CDR3 has 13 residues. Germline CDR1 reads SEHNR; CDR2 reads FQNEAQ (reference sequence). V was clipped by 3 bases and J by 6 bases, with 9 bases between them. The CDR3 region is CASSFGYLNEQFF. The CDR3 DNA follows: TGTGCCAGCAGCTTTGGGTACCTCAATGAGCAGTTCTTC.

This chain links TRBV10-3 with TRBJ2-1; TRBD2 matches at 7 bases. V was clipped by 2 bases and J by 7 bases; unmatched bases: 5. Looked up from germline, CDR1 is ENHRY and CDR2 is SYGVKD. The CDR3 totals 14 residues. CDR3 nucleotides: TGTGCCATCAGTGAGGGGCTAGCGGTGAATGAGCAGTTCTTC. It codes for CAISEGLAVNEQFF.

The chain has TRBV7-2 and TRBJ2-7; D is perhaps TRBD1 (6 bases). CDR3 length: 15 amino acids. In germline, CDR1 is SGHTA, CDR2 FQGNSA. Trimming took off 6 bases at V and 2 bases at J, with 17 bases between the two ends. This chain's CDR3 is CASSLSHTGTYEQYF. In DNA, the CDR3 is TGTGCCAGCAGTTTATCCCATACAGGGACCTACGAGCAGTACTTC.

This clonotype appeared a few times. The gene calls are TRBV11-2 and TRBJ2-5; 8 bases are a match to TRBD2. Per the germline V gene, CDR1 is SGHAT and CDR2 is FQNNGV. The CDR3 has 19 residues. Trimming took 3 bases from V and 5 from J; bases not matched to a gene: 20. This CDR3 reads CASSFPVLRGGRKEETQYF. CDR3 nucleotides: TGTGCCAGCAGCTTTCCCGTCCTCCGGGGGGGGAGGAAGGAGGAGACCCAGTACTTC.

This chain links TRBV15 with TRBJ2-1; D is perhaps TRBD1 (6 bases). The CDR3 runs to 15 residues. In germline, CDR1 is LNHNV, CDR2 YYDKDF (reference sequence). V lost 0 bases and J 7 bases, leaving 13 bases between the germline ends. CDR3 DNA: TGTGCCACCAGCAGAGAGGCAGGGGTAAAGAATGAGCAGTTCTTC. Protein: CATSREAGVKNEQFF.

The V gene is TRBV2, the J gene TRBJ2-1; D call uncertain. The CDR3 spans 14 residues. The V gene's germline CDR1 is SNHLY and CDR2 FYNNEI. V gave up 6 bases and J gave up 4 bases, with 13 bases separating them. CDR3 protein: CASRWKTEYNEQFF. As DNA, the CDR3 is TGTGCCAGCAGGTGGAAGACCGAATACAATGAGCAGTTCTTC. The whole variable domain, filled in from reference TRBV2 and TRBJ2-1, reads EPEVTQTPSHQVTQMGQEVILRCVPISNHLYFYWYRQILGQKVEFLVSFYNNEISEKSEIFDDQFSVERPDGSNFTLKIRSTKLEDSAMYFCASRWKTEYNEQFFGPGTRLTVL.

The V call is TRBV9, the J call TRBJ2-7, with D maybe TRBD2 (7 bases). The germline V gene has CDR1 SGDLS and CDR2 YYNGEE. This CDR3 has 15 residues. Trimming took 0 bases from V and 5 from J, leaving 15 bases between them. In DNA, the CDR3 is TGTGCCAGCAGCGTAGAAGGGGGGGGGCGACACGAGCAGTACTTC. Encoded protein: CASSVEGGGRHEQYF.

This clonotype appeared a few times. The chain employs TRBV10-3 and TRBJ2-7, with TRBD1 identical over 9 bases. CDR3 length: 15 amino acids. Germline V CDR1 and CDR2: ENHRY, SYGVKD. V shed 6 bases and J 1 base; nucleotides not matched to a gene: 7. The CDR3 region is CAIRSGTGTSYEQYF. CDR3 DNA sequence: TGTGCCATCAGGTCCGGGACAGGGACTTCCTACGAGCAGTACTTC.

In this sample, this clonotype turned up a few times. V gene TRBV7-9 combines with J gene TRBJ2-3, with D possibly matching TRBD1 (5 bases). The CDR3 has 14 residues. Between the trimmed V and J ends, which lost 8 bases and 1 base, there was a span of 13 bases. Per the germline V gene, CDR1 is SEHNR and CDR2 is FQNEAQ (reference sequence). CDR3 region: CASSAIRGTDTQYF. The CDR3 nucleotides are TGTGCCAGCTCAGCTATCAGGGGCACAGATACGCAGTATTTT.

This clonotype was seen more than once but under ten times. The gene calls are TRBV20-1 and TRBJ1-2; TRBD1 agrees at 9 bases. Trimming took 4 bases from V and 7 from J; bases not matched to a gene: 4. In germline, CDR1 is DFQATT, CDR2 SNEGSKA (reference sequence). The CDR3 is made up of 12 amino acids. CDR3 sequence reads: CSATDRGFGYTF. The CDR3 bases are TGCAGTGCTACTGACAGGGGGTTTGGCTACACCTTC.

This clonotype was picked up many times. The chain has TRBV14 and TRBJ2-5, with TRBD1 matching over 9 bases. Per germline, CDR1 SGHDN and CDR2 FVKESK. V lost 3 bases and J lost 1; bases outside the gene matches: 3. The CDR3 spans 15 residues. CDR3 sequence: CASSQEGQGQETQYF. CDR3 bases: TGTGCCAGCAGCCAGGAGGGACAGGGCCAAGAGACCCAGTACTTC.

The genes are TRBV9 and TRBJ2-7; 7 positions match TRBD2. This CDR3 comprises 13 residues. Germline V gene data show CDR1 as SGDLS and CDR2 as YYNGEE. After removal of 3 bases from V and 6 bases from J, the junction contained 6 bases not matched to a gene. The CDR3 coding sequence is TGTGCCAGCAGCGGCCTGGGGGGGTTCGAGCAGTACTTC. It yields the protein CASSGLGGFEQYF.

The chain recombines TRBV20-1 with TRBJ1-2; no firm D call. The V end lost 6 bases, the J end lost 4 bases, and 15 bases lay between the germline ends. The CDR3 runs to 13 residues. Per germline, CDR1 DFQATT and CDR2 SNEGSKA (reference sequence). In DNA, the CDR3 is TGCAGTGCCGGGGAGGGTTTGGGCTATGGCTACACCTTC. Residues: CSAGEGLGYGYTF.